The text below deals with one T cell receptor beta chain. Its antigen specificity is not known. The input lacks base qualities; no much larger clone sits a single base away. Graves' hyperthyroidism was defined as stable when no progression to ophthalmopathy occurred over 18 months of follow-up. The hyperthyroidism patients were between 18 and 65 years old and newly diagnosed, with a disease duration of less than 2 months. Patients with uncontrolled infections, other autoimmune diseases, pregnancy or lactation were excluded. Diagnoses were established on the basis of clinical symptoms, serum thyroxine and TRAb, thyroid ultrasound, and orbital computed tomography. PBMCs were isolated from 8 to 10 ml of fresh peripheral blood by Ficoll-Paque density gradient centrifugation. Total RNA was extracted with Trizol reagent, and quality was checked on an Agilent 2100 Bioanalyzer. The data belong to a study of T cells in Graves' hyperthyroidism and ophthalmopathy (dated by TCRdb to between 2019 and 2020). About the study as a whole: Peripheral blood samples were taken at initial diagnosis, before any treatment was given. To identify distinguishing TCR V-J signatures, a discovery cohort of 90 to 100 patients was used, comprising 40 to 45 with Graves' ophthalmopathy and approximately 57 with stable Graves' hyperthyroidism. Whether ophthalmopathy could be predicted prospectively was tested in an independent validation cohort made up of approximately 19 hyperthyroidism patients plus 17 patients who later progressed to ophthalmopathy. The approximately 100 discovery patients were randomly split 7:3 into training and test sets. In addition, the study compared T-cell repertoires in thyroid tissue and in blood from over 5 Graves' hyperthyroidism patients. After sampling, hyperthyroidism patients received methimazole starting at 30 mg daily, and ophthalmopathy patients received high-dose intravenous methylprednisolone. According to the paper, TCR Vbeta CDR3 sequencing was carried out on about 140 peripheral blood samples, which came from some 41 ophthalmopathy, around 75 hyperthyroidism and some 17 progressor patients.

Here is what the overall study found, with its caveats: A 13 V-J signature model separated ophthalmopathy from stable hyperthyroidism, with around 90% sensitivity and roughly 82% specificity in cross-validation and 80%/75% in testing. Most expanded thyroid clonotypes (frequency above 0.001) were also found in blood, which suggests that blood repertoires may mirror thyroid immune responses. Sample size was not statistically predetermined, and investigators were not blinded to group allocation. In validation, the model predicted progression to ophthalmopathy with over 60% sensitivity and approximately 74% specificity, a median of 6.5 months before onset.

The germline V gene yields SNHLY for CDR1 and FYNNEI for CDR2. Taken from cysteine to phenylalanine, the CDR3 has 13 residues. Only CDR3 DNA is held: 39 bases, read in frame from base 1. Cut back by 10 bases and 5 bases, the V and J ends lie 14 bases apart. The TCR beta CDR3 regions were amplified from RNA transcripts. A first-round RT-PCR of the TCR CDR3 used the HTBI primer set with the Qiagen OneStep RT-PCR kit. Libraries were constructed in a second round of multiplex PCR, after which size selection and purification were performed. Sequencing of the libraries was done on an Illumina HiSeq2000 using paired-end 100 bp reads. For the original study's pipeline: SOAPnuke was used to process the raw data, throwing out any read that contained adapters or uncalled bases, had a mean Phred below 15, or lacked an exact constant-primer or identifier match. High-quality paired reads were merged using COPE v1.2.5, and each unique nucleotide sequence was defined as a clonotype. MiTCR v1.1 was used to align the clonotypes against IMGT TRBV, TRBD and TRBJ reference segments. The analysis included only V-J combinations with a frequency above 0.0001, which together covered roughly 99% of the repertoires. The TCS score was defined as the ratio of F50 (clonal expansion) to E x V (chaos), calculated using BLOSUM62-based TCRdist between CDR3 peptides within each V-J. Welch's t-statistics and random forest reduced around 520 V-J features to 10 to 15, which were used in a naive Bayes classifier (R e1071). Through fastp at Q25 and MiXCR, TCRdb rebuilt clones from the public reads, retaining in-frame beta chains. Every distinct CDR3 protein forms one entry, paired with its most common genes and DNA. These V and J calls originate from TCRdb's pipeline instead of the authors' own analysis. In this sample the table shows 300,000 or so distinct CDR3 sequences, roughly 20% of which occur a single time. The top ten clonotypes cover less than 65% of the sample.

The V and J genes are TRBV2 and TRBJ2-2; perhaps TRBD2 is the D gene, with 6 bases matching. The material sequenced was blood. The clonotype originates from a woman between 50 and 59 years old with Graves' hyperthyroidism. The base sequence is TGTGCCACCGGGACTTCGGCGACCGGGGAGCTGTTTTTT. Translated, this is CATGTSATGELFF.